This record looks at one T cell receptor (beta chain) sequence and its context. Authors' processing steps: Reference gene primer amplification yielded estimated nucleated cell counts. The table came from immunoSEQ multiplex PCR; TCRdb's copy has only in-frame clones and leaves some out. V and J calls and clone size follow that table, whereas D and trimming were derived from the DNA. The repertoire holds around 290,000 clones, with around 90% as singletons. The age range of participants was about 18 to 90 years, with residence in about 25 US areas. Researchers sorted participants into cohorts using their self-reported clinical history. This sample was taken from a study of blood T cell repertoires in COVID-19. Trimming cost V 5 bases and J 2 bases, with 14 bases left between them. CDR3 length: 14 amino acids. The germline V gene encodes CDR1 SGHNT and CDR2 YYREEE (reference sequence).

This receptor was identified in a woman aged 25 to 39 who had recovered from COVID-19. The source material was PBMCs or T cells enriched from blood (not recorded which). The gene calls are TRBV5-4 and TRBJ2-7; no definite D call. The CDR3 loop is CASSIAGNTYEQYF. As DNA, the CDR3 is TGTGCCAGCAGTATCGCAGGAAACACCTACGAGCAGTACTTC.